These 6 T cell receptor beta chains were all obtained from the same sample, sequenced in a study of beta chain features in type 1 diabetes (dated by TCRdb to the late 2010s). Library preparation employed the immunoSEQ multiplex PCR assay. The entire amount of isolated RNA was reverse transcribed using the High Capacity cDNA Reverse Transcription Kit, so the sequenced TCRB transcripts were expressed ones. The immuneACCESS repertoire file appears here via TCRdb, limited to in-frame rearrangements. These files lack a portion of the clones; in checked studies, under half of the deficit traces to unresolved V genes, and the cause of the others is not known. The sample profile shows hundreds of thousands of clones; approximately 30% of them were found once. The ten largest clones add up to about 0.06% of the sample. Sequencing was done on a sample of naive CD4+ T cells from blood. The cell subset or site tag for this specimen amounts to: true naive CD4+ T cells. The receptors originated from a man aged 18 to 30 in good health.

The sample holds a few counts of this clone. This chain links TRBV9 with TRBJ2-5, with TRBD2 matching 11 bases. Germline CDR1 SGDLS, CDR2 YYNGEE. Germline trimming cut 3 bases from V and 2 bases from J; bases unmatched to any gene: 3. The CDR3 is made up of 15 amino acids. This CDR3 is CASSDRLAGQETQYF. The CDR3 nucleotides read TGTGCCAGCAGCGACCGACTAGCGGGGCAAGAGACCCAGTACTTC. The full variable domain, rest sourced from reference TRBV9 and TRBJ2-5, is DSGVTQTPKHLITATGQRVTLRCSPRSGDLSVYWYQQSLDQGLQFLIQYYNGEERAKGNILERFSAQQFPDLHSELNLSSLELGDSALYFCASSDRLAGQETQYFGPGTRLLVL.

This clone was observed a few times. The chain has TRBV6-5 and TRBJ2-5, with 8 bases fitting TRBD1. The CDR3 is 15 amino acids. Germline V gives CDR1 MNHEY, CDR2 SVGAGI. V was pared by 0 bases and J by 1 base, with 1 base of the junction left unmatched. CDR3 region: CASSYSGTGQETQYF. The DNA of the CDR3 is TGTGCCAGCAGTTACTCTGGGACAGGCCAAGAGACCCAGTACTTC.

This chain links TRBV9 with TRBJ2-7; D is unclear. Germline CDR1 reads SGDLS; CDR2 reads YYNGEE. The CDR3 has 14 amino acids. V dropped 3 bases and J dropped 0 bases, with 10 bases sitting between them. CDR3 region: CASSARRSSYEQYF. CDR3 DNA sequence: TGTGCCAGCAGCGCCAGAAGGAGCTCCTACGAGCAGTACTTC.

V is TRBV4-1 and J is TRBJ2-1; TRBD2 might be the D (6 bases). V lost 3 bases to trimming and J lost 3 bases, with 9 bases between them. CDR1 is MGHRA, CDR2 YSYEKL, per germline. The CDR3 consists of 14 residues. The CDR3 DNA is TGCGCCAGCAGCCATTTCGGGAGCTACAATGAGCAGTTCTTC. It codes for CASSHFGSYNEQFF.

To note about this clone: Other DNA sequences within the sample encode an identical CDR3. V and J are TRBV9 and TRBJ2-2, with 7 bases identical to TRBD2. The CDR3 is 16 amino acids. J was trimmed by 1 base and V by 0 bases; bases with no gene match: 3. Per germline, CDR1 SGDLS and CDR2 YYNGEE. The CDR3 is CASSVASSGNTGELFF. In nucleotides, the CDR3 is TGTGCCAGCAGCGTAGCCTCTAGCGGGAACACCGGGGAGCTGTTTTTT. Filled out from reference TRBV9 and TRBJ2-2, the complete variable domain reads DSGVTQTPKHLITATGQRVTLRCSPRSGDLSVYWYQQSLDQGLQFLIQYYNGEERAKGNILERFSAQQFPDLHSELNLSSLELGDSALYFCASSVASSGNTGELFFGEGSRLTVL.

The rearrangement uses TRBV5-6 and TRBJ2-1; the match to TRBD1 covers 9 bases. V was pared by 1 base and J by 3 bases, with 2 bases of the junction left unmatched. The CDR3 is 15 residues long. The V gene's germline CDR1 is SGHDT and CDR2 YYEEEE. CDR3 DNA sequence: TGTGCCAGCAGCTTGAGGACAGGGGTCTACAATGAGCAGTTCTTC. Residues: CASSLRTGVYNEQFF.